This T cell receptor beta chain comes out of a study of blood T cell repertoires in COVID-19 (dated by TCRdb to about 2020). Describing the broader study: Samples covering the acute and convalescent phases of COVID-19 were provided by collaborators in the United States, Italy and Spain. HLA class I and class II types, where available, came from metadata supplied by the sample provider rather than from assay-based typing. Samples were obtained from the ongoing ImmuneRACE study (first 160 participants) and from 1,200 or so subjects provided by 6 global collaborators. Subjects who had been exposed to COVID-19, were actively infected with it, or had recovered from it provided the deeply sampled blood TCRbeta repertoires that made up the dataset. The repertoires were released in a freely available public database meant as a resource for research on the immune response to SARS-CoV-2. Sample metadata almost always included a de-identified subject ID, COVID-19 status, age in years and sex. The material from the prospective study consisted of cDNA or gDNA derived from T cells, B-cell-depleted T cells, or PBMCs.

Results the study describes overall, beyond this receptor: The amount of clinical and demographic metadata varied by source and participant and was provided uncurated.

On this clone: The antigen this receptor binds is unknown. It has no much larger one-base neighbor in the sample; base qualities were not kept.

From cysteine to phenylalanine, the CDR3 is 12 amino acids long. The kept DNA is CDR3 alone, 36 bases in frame from the first base. Germline trimming: 9 bases from V, 3 bases from J; junction bases outside gene matches: 3. For CDR1 and CDR2, the germline V gene lists KGHSH and LQKENI. The immunoSEQ Assay, a bias-controlled multiplex PCR, was used to amplify TCRbeta CDR3 regions from genomic DNA. Concerning the study's data processing: The number of nucleated cells in each sample was estimated by amplification of reference gene primers within the assay. To quantify the absolute abundance of each unique TCRbeta CDR3 rearrangement, sequence reads were collapsed and filtered. For each sample, productive Simpson clonality was calculated as the square root of Simpson's diversity index over productive rearrangements. As stored in TCRdb, this immuneACCESS dataset retains in-frame rearrangements with V and J assigned. A fraction of the clones does not appear; measured against another copy, unresolved V genes explain less than half of the discrepancy, and the remainder lacks a known reason. V, J and clone size are taken as reported in that table, and D and trimming were inferred from the DNA itself. The sample data list fewer than 250,000 clones, and around nine tenths of these were observed just once. Roughly 0.79% of the sample is taken by the ten largest.

One collaborating source in Seattle enrolled patients during active infection and followed them longitudinally through the course of disease. Collaborating institutions collected whole blood in K2EDTA tubes following their own protocols. For TCRbeta analysis, collaborator samples were shipped as frozen whole blood, as isolated PBMCs, or as DNA extracted from either sample type. The receptor chain draws on TRBV18 and TRBJ2-3; the central 7 bases match TRBD1. This clonotype was obtained from a man under 40 with COVID-19, enrolled during active disease. Source material: peripheral blood. The CDR3 loop reads CASGGQTDTQYF. At the DNA level, the sequence is TGTGCCAGTGGGGGACAGACAGATACGCAGTATTTT.